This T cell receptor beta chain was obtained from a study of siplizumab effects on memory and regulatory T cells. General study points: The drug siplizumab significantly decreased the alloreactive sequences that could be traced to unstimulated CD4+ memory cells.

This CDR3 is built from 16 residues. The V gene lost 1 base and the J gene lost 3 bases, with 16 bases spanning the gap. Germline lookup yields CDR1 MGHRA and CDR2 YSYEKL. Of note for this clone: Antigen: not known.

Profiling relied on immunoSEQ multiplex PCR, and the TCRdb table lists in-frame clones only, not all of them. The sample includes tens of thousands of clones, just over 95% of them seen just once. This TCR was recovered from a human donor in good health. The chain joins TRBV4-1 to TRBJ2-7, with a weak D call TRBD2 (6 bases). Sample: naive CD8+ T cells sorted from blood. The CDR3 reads CASSQGSSGGSYEQYF. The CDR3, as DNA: TGCGCCAGCAGCCAAGGGAGTAGCGGAGGGAGCTACGAGCAGTACTTC.